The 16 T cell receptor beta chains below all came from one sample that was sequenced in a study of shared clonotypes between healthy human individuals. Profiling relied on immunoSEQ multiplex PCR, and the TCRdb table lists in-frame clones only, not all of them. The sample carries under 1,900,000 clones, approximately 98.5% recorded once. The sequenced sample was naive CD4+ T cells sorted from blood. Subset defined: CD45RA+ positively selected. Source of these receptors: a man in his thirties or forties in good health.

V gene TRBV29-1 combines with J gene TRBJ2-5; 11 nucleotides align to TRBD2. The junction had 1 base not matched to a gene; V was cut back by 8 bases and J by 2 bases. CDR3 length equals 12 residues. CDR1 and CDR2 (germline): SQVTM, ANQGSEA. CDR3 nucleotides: TGCAGCCCTAGCGGGGGGCAAGAGACCCAGTACTTC. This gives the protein CSPSGGQETQYF.

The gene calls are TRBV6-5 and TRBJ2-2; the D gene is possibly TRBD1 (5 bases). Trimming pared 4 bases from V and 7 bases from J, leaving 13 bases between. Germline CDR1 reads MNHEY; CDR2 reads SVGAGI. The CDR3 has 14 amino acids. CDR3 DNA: TGTGCCAGCAGTTCCCTACAAAGGGGCGGGGAGCTGTTTTTT. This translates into CASSSLQRGGELFF.

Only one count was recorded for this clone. For the CDR3, the DNA is TGTGCCAGCATCAACCGGGGAGGGTTACGCTACGAGCAGTACTTC. Translation: CASINRGGLRYEQYF. The V and J genes are TRBV6-6 and TRBJ2-7; 7 bases are a match to TRBD2. Looked up from germline, CDR1 is MNHNY and CDR2 is SVGAGI (reference sequence). With 7 bases clipped from V and 3 bases from J, the junction kept 12 bases outside the gene matches. This CDR3 region has 15 residues.

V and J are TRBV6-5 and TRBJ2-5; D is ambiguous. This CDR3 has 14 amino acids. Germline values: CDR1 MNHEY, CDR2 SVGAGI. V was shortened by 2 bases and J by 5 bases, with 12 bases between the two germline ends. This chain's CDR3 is CASSYQLFHETQYF. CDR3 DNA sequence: TGTGCCAGCAGTTACCAATTATTCCACGAGACCCAGTACTTC.

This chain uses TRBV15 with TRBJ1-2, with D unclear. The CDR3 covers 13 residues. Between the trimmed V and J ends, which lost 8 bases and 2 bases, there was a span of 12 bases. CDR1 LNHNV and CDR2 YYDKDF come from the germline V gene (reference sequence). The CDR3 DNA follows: TGTGCCACCTCGGAACAGAACAACTATGGCTACACCTTC. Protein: CATSEQNNYGYTF.

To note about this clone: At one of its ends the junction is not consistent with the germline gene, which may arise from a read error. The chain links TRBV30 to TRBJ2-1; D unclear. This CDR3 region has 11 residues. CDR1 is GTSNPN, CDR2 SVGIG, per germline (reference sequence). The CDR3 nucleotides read TGTGCCTGGAGTGGCCCCCGGGCTGGGATCTTC. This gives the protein CAWSGPRAGIF.

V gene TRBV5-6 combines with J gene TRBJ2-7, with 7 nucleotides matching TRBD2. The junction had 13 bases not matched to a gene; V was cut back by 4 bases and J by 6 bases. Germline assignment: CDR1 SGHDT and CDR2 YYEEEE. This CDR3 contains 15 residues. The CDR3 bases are TGTGCCAGCAGCGTTAGCGGGTGGGCCGTGGGCGAGCAGTACTTC. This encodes CASSVSGWAVGEQYF.

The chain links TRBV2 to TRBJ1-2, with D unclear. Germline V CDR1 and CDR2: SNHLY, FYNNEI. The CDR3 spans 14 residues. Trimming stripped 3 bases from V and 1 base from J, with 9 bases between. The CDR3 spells CASSEAGFNYGYTF. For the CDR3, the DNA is TGTGCCAGCAGTGAGGCAGGTTTTAACTATGGCTACACCTTC.

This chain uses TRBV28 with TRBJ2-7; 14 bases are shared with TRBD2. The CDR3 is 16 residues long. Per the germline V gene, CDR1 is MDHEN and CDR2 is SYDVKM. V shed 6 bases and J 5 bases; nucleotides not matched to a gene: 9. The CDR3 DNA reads TGTGCCAGCAGGGACTGGCAGGGACTAGCGGGAGACGAGCAGTACTTC. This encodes CASRDWQGLAGDEQYF.

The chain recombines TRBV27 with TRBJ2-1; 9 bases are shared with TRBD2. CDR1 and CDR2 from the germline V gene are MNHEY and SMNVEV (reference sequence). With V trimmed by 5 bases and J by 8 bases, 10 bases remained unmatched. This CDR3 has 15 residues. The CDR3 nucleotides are TGTGCCAGCAGTCCCCCAGGGACTAGCTTGGATGAGCAGTTCTTC. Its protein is CASSPPGTSLDEQFF.

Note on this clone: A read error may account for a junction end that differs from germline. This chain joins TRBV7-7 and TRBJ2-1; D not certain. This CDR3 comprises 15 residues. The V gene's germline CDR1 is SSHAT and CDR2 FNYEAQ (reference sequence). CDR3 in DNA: TGTGCTAGCAGCTTAGATCAAACAAGCTACAATGAGCAGTTCTTC. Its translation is CASSLDQTSYNEQFF. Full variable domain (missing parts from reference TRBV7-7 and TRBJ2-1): GAGVSQSPRYKVTKRGQDVTLRCDPISSHATLYWYQQALGQGPEFLTYFNYEAQPDKSGLPSDRFSAERPEGSISTLTIQRTEQRDSAMYRCASSLDQTSYNEQFFGPGTRLTVL.

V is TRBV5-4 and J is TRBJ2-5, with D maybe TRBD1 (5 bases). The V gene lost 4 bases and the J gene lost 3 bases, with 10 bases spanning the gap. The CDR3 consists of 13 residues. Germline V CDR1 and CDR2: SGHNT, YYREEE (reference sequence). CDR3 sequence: CASSAKTEETQYF. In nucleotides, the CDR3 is TGTGCCAGCAGCGCAAAGACAGAAGAGACCCAGTACTTC.

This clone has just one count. CDR3 sequence: CASSIGLAGTNEQFF. The CDR3 DNA reads TGTGCCAGTAGTATCGGGCTAGCGGGAACGAATGAGCAGTTCTTC. The chain links TRBV19 to TRBJ2-1, with 9 bases matching TRBD2. The V and J ends lost 3 bases and 7 bases, in that order; junction bases with no gene match: 7. CDR3 size: 15 residues. The germline CDR1 and CDR2 sequences are LNHDA and SQIVND (reference sequence).

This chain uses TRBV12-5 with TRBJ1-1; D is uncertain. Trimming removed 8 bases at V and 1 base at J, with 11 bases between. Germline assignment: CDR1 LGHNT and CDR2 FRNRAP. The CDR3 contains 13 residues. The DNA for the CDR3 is TGTGCTAGTACACCTCCGGGGAACACTGAAGCTTTCTTT. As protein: CASTPPGNTEAFF.

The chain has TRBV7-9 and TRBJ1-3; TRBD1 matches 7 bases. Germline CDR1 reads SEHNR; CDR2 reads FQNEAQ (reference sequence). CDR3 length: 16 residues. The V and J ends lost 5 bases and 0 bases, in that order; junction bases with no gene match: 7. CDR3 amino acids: CASSPKGQNSGNTIYF. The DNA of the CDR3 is TGTGCCAGCAGCCCTAAGGGACAGAACTCTGGAAACACCATATATTTT.

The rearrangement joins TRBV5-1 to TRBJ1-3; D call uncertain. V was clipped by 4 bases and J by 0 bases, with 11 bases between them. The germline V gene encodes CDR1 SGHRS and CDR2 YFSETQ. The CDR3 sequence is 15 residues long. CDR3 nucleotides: TGCGCCAGCAGCCCGTCCGCCGACTCTGGAAACACCATATATTTT. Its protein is CASSPSADSGNTIYF.